The 6 T cell receptor beta chains given below trace back to one sample, sequenced in a study of blood T cell repertoires in COVID-19. Measured with immunoSEQ multiplex PCR; TCRdb has only the in-frame clones, and not every one. The table records some 300,000 clones, 85% to 90% of them present only once. Sequencing input: PBMCs or T cells enriched from blood (not recorded which). The receptors stem from a woman aged 55-69 years in a cohort exposed to, infected with or recovered from COVID-19 (not recorded which).

The rearrangement links TRBV6-5 to TRBJ2-7, with D maybe TRBD1 (6 bases). The V gene lost 6 bases and the J gene lost 0 bases, with 12 bases spanning the gap. Germline V lookup: CDR1 MNHEY, CDR2 SVGAGI. The CDR3 covers 14 residues. The DNA for the CDR3 is TGTGCCAGCAGCGCCGACAGGAACTCCTACGAGCAGTACTTC. Translating it yields CASSADRNSYEQYF.

This chain joins TRBV28 and TRBJ2-7, with a tentative D call TRBD1 (6 bases). V lost 3 bases, J lost 2 bases, and 14 bases lay in between. This CDR3 is built from 15 residues. The germline gives CDR1 MDHEN, CDR2 SYDVKM. CDR3 sequence: CASSFLQGSTYEQYF. Written as DNA, the CDR3 is TGTGCCAGCAGTTTCCTGCAGGGGTCGACCTACGAGCAGTACTTC. Complete variable domain (other parts from reference TRBV28 and TRBJ2-7): DVKVTQSSRYLVKRTGEKVFLECVQDMDHENMFWYRQDPGLGLRLIYFSYDVKMKEKGDIPEGYSVSREKKERFSLILESASTNQTSMYLCASSFLQGSTYEQYFGPGTRLTVT.

The gene calls are TRBV7-9 and TRBJ2-1, with 16 nucleotides matching TRBD2. Per germline, CDR1 SEHNR and CDR2 FQNEAQ (reference sequence). This CDR3 comprises 16 residues. With V trimmed by 5 bases and J by 10 bases, 8 bases remained unmatched. The CDR3 DNA sequence: TGTGCCAGCAGCGGGACTAGCGGGAGGGCCTGGGACGAGCAGTTCTTC. Translating gives CASSGTSGRAWDEQFF.

For the CDR3, the DNA is TGTGCCTGGAATGGGCAGGGTCCTTCACCCCTCCACTTT. The encoded protein is CAWNGQGPSPLHF. The rearrangement joins TRBV30 to TRBJ1-6; D possibly corresponds to TRBD1 (5 bases). Per germline, CDR1 GTSNPN and CDR2 SVGIG (reference sequence). V was trimmed by 4 bases and J by 9 bases, leaving 13 bases between them. This CDR3 has 13 amino acids.

The chain combines TRBV7-3 with TRBJ1-2; 8 positions match TRBD1. The germline V gene encodes CDR1 SGHTA and CDR2 FQGTGA. V lost 6 bases, J lost 6 bases, and 6 bases stayed unmatched. The CDR3 runs to 13 residues. CDR3 region: CASSPGQGHGYTF. The CDR3 DNA reads TGTGCCAGCAGTCCCGGACAGGGTCATGGCTACACCTTC.

The chain couples TRBV10-3 to TRBJ2-3; 8 nucleotides match TRBD2. The CDR3 spans 14 residues. Germline values: CDR1 ENHRY, CDR2 SYGVKD. Trimming took 0 bases from V and 9 from J; bases not matched to a gene: 5. The chain's CDR3 is CAISESLGTRTQYF. The CDR3 nucleotides read TGTGCCATCAGTGAGTCTTTGGGGACTAGAACGCAGTATTTT.